This T cell receptor (beta chain) was identified in a study of shared clonotypes between healthy human individuals. General study results and limits: Sequencing depth was expected to influence donor clonotype sharing. Depth was large, yet rarefaction showed that sorted-subset sequencing was incomplete.

In this sample, this clone turned up once. The antigen is undetermined. Assay used: immunoSEQ multiplex PCR; TCRdb lists only in-frame clones, some missing. The top ten clones hold 30% to 35% of a sample with roughly 720,000 clones, less than 95% of them seen once. This CDR3 is built from 15 residues. Germline-derived CDR1 and CDR2 are MGHRA and YSYEKL. With V trimmed by 3 bases and J by 4 bases, 8 bases remained unmatched. The rearrangement uses TRBV4-1 and TRBJ1-2; 7 bases align to TRBD1. The origin of this receptor is a man aged 18 to 29 in good health. Some clones in this sample may be carry-over from other donors' samples. The sequenced sample was memory CD8+ T cells from PBMCs. Subset denoted: CD45RO+ cells pooled with CCR7-negative TemRA cells. CDR3 amino acids: CASSHRTGPFYGYTF. The CDR3 DNA reads TGCGCCAGCAGCCACCGGACAGGCCCTTTCTATGGCTACACCTTC.